The 21 T cell receptor beta chains given below trace back to one sample, sequenced in a study of T cell changes during pregnancy in multiple sclerosis. Assay used: immunoSEQ multiplex PCR; TCRdb lists only in-frame clones, some missing. The sample carries around 100,000 clones, roughly nine tenths recorded once. The specimen was peripheral blood, collected after pregnancy. The receptors derive from a female donor with multiple sclerosis, enrolled in a pregnancy study.

The rearrangement uses TRBV7-6 and TRBJ1-5; TRBD1 agrees at 7 bases. V lost 2 bases and J lost 0; bases outside the gene matches: 7. CDR1 and CDR2 (germline): SGHVS, FNYEAQ. The CDR3 spans 17 residues. CDR3 region: CASSLTGDLYSNQPQHF. CDR3 DNA sequence: TGTGCCAGCAGCTTAACAGGGGACCTCTATAGCAATCAGCCCCAGCATTTT.

The J gene is TRBJ1-1, the V gene TRBV29-1, with TRBD1 as a possible D gene (6 bases). The CDR3 is 13 amino acids. The V gene's germline CDR1 is SQVTM and CDR2 ANQGSEA. V lost 5 bases and J 2 bases, leaving 12 bases between the germline ends. In nucleotides, the CDR3 is TGCAGCGTTTACAACAGGGTTAACACTGAAGCTTTCTTT. This sequence encodes CSVYNRVNTEAFF.

The chain recombines TRBV11-3 with TRBJ2-1; D possibly corresponds to TRBD2 (7 bases). The ends were cut back, 5 bases at V and 10 bases at J, with 15 bases in the middle. Germline V gene data show CDR1 as SGHNT and CDR2 as YENEEA. CDR3 length equals 13 residues. The CDR3 region is CASSTGGRAEQFF. The CDR3 region has the DNA TGTGCCAGCAGCACGGGGGGCCGGGCCGAGCAGTTCTTC.

The J gene is TRBJ1-1, the V gene TRBV9; a weak D match, TRBD1 (6 bases). Deletions cut 4 bases from V and 1 base from J, with 8 bases between. This CDR3 region has 13 residues. Per germline, CDR1 SGDLS and CDR2 YYNGEE. As DNA, the CDR3 is TGTGCCAGCAGCAAAGGGGGGAACACTGAAGCTTTCTTT. This translates into CASSKGGNTEAFF.

The genes are TRBV11-2 and TRBJ2-1; 12 bases agree with TRBD2. CDR3 length equals 16 residues. Trimming took 5 bases from V and 7 from J; bases not matched to a gene: 9. Germline lookup yields CDR1 SGHAT and CDR2 FQNNGV. The CDR3 loop is CASSQPLAGGANEQFF. CDR3 bases: TGTGCCAGCAGCCAGCCCCTAGCGGGGGGGGCTAATGAGCAGTTCTTC.

This clone was seen just once. V usage is TRBV7-9 and J usage is TRBJ1-2, with 7 positions matching TRBD1. The germline V gene has CDR1 SEHNR and CDR2 FQNEAQ (reference sequence). Trimming at V came to 5 bases and at J to 4 bases, leaving 7 bases not matched to a gene. This CDR3 has 14 amino acids. The DNA for the CDR3 is TGTGCCAGCAGCGACAGGGATCTCGGCTATGGCTACACCTTC. Translated: CASSDRDLGYGYTF.

The chain recombines TRBV11-2 with TRBJ1-2; 11 bases line up with TRBD1. The junction had 8 bases not matched to a gene; V was cut back by 6 bases and J by 8 bases. This CDR3 is 14 amino acids long. Per germline, CDR1 SGHAT and CDR2 FQNNGV. The CDR3 sequence is CASRSGTGGGGYTF. The CDR3, as DNA: TGTGCCAGCAGATCCGGGACAGGGGGTGGCGGCTACACCTTC.

This chain joins TRBV5-6 and TRBJ2-7; the match to TRBD2 covers 8 bases. V gave up 4 bases and J gave up 1 base; unmatched junction bases: 16. The CDR3 has 18 amino acids. CDR1 SGHDT and CDR2 YYEEEE come from the germline V gene. The CDR3 nucleotides are TGTGCCAGCAGCCCTCGGGGGCTAGCGGGTTTCCTTTCCTACGAGCAGTACTTC. This translates into CASSPRGLAGFLSYEQYF.

The chain recombines TRBV4-1 with TRBJ1-1, with 8 bases that match TRBD1. This CDR3 region has 13 residues. Looked up from germline, CDR1 is MGHRA and CDR2 is YSYEKL. With 1 base clipped from V and 8 bases from J, the junction kept 3 bases outside the gene matches. The CDR3 spells CASSQGTGIEAFF. CDR3 coding DNA: TGCGCCAGCAGCCAAGGGACAGGGATCGAAGCTTTCTTT.

The rearrangement joins TRBV27 to TRBJ1-5; 7 positions agree with TRBD1. Germline V gene data show CDR1 as MNHEY and CDR2 as SMNVEV (reference sequence). This CDR3 is 13 amino acids long. With V trimmed by 4 bases and J by 7 bases, 4 bases remained unmatched. CDR3 DNA sequence: TGTGCCAGCAGTTACAGGGGCCACCAGCCCCAGCATTTT. Amino acids: CASSYRGHQPQHF.

The V call is TRBV7-2, the J call TRBJ2-1; TRBD2 aligns across 8 bases. CDR3 length equals 15 residues. Germline V gene data show CDR1 as SGHTA and CDR2 as FQGNSA. Unmatched junction bases numbered 10, after V lost 6 bases and J lost 6 bases. The CDR3 nucleotides read TGTGCCAGCAGTATAGCGGGGTATAAAATCAATGAGCAGTTCTTC. Translating gives CASSIAGYKINEQFF.

V gene TRBV6-1 combines with J gene TRBJ1-5; a weak D match, TRBD1 (5 bases). Trimming stripped 4 bases from V and 2 bases from J, with 12 bases between. In germline, CDR1 is MNHNS, CDR2 SASEGT. There are 15 residues in the CDR3. Here the CDR3 reads CASSGSRVGNQPQHF. The CDR3, as DNA: TGTGCCAGCAGTGGAAGCAGGGTGGGCAATCAGCCCCAGCATTTT.

The gene calls are TRBV9 and TRBJ1-2, with 8 bases lining up with TRBD1. Germline V gives CDR1 SGDLS, CDR2 YYNGEE. Losses at the gene ends were 4 bases for V and 1 base for J; bases not matched to a gene: 6. The CDR3 runs to 15 residues. The CDR3 nucleotides are TGTGCCAGCAGCTCAGGGGGCACCCTTAACTATGGCTACACCTTC. This sequence encodes CASSSGGTLNYGYTF.

V gene TRBV5-1 combines with J gene TRBJ1-4; 8 bases match TRBD1. With 4 bases clipped from V and 8 bases from J, the junction kept 10 bases outside the gene matches. The CDR3 is made up of 15 amino acids. The germline CDR1 and CDR2 sequences are SGHRS and YFSETQ. CDR3 loop: CASSAATGDGEKLFF. The DNA of the CDR3 is TGCGCCAGCAGCGCGGCGACAGGGGACGGGGAAAAACTGTTTTTT.

This sequence joins TRBV27 and TRBJ1-1, with unresolved D. CDR1 and CDR2 from the germline V gene are MNHEY and SMNVEV (reference sequence). This CDR3 region has 13 residues. V lost 0 bases and J lost 10, with 12 bases in between. The CDR3 sequence: CASSLSRGRRAFF. The CDR3, as DNA: TGTGCCAGCAGTTTATCTCGGGGTCGGAGAGCTTTCTTT.

The chain recombines TRBV5-5 with TRBJ2-3; 10 positions match TRBD1. From germline, CDR1 is SGHKS and CDR2 YYEKEE (reference sequence). Unmatched junction bases numbered 3, after V lost 4 bases and J lost 4 bases. The CDR3 consists of 14 residues. The chain's CDR3 is CASSRGTGADTQYF. The CDR3 nucleotides are TGTGCCAGCAGCCGGGGGACAGGGGCAGATACGCAGTATTTT.

This chain links TRBV5-1 with TRBJ1-4, with 7 bases identical to TRBD1. Unmatched junction bases numbered 0, after V lost 0 bases and J lost 1 base. CDR3 length: 15 residues. Germline V gene data show CDR1 as SGHRS and CDR2 as YFSETQ. The chain's CDR3 is CASSLGDRTNEKLFF. The CDR3 coding sequence is TGCGCCAGCAGCTTGGGGGACAGAACTAATGAAAAACTGTTTTTT.

This clone was seen only once. The J gene is TRBJ2-7, the V gene TRBV7-9; 8 bases line up with TRBD2. Germline V gene data show CDR1 as SEHNR and CDR2 as FQNEAQ (reference sequence). This CDR3 is 15 amino acids long. V lost 4 bases, J lost 2 bases, and 7 bases stayed unmatched. DNA for the CDR3: TGTGCCAGCAGCTCTTGGGCCGGGGGGGCCTACGAGCAGTACTTC. Encoded protein: CASSSWAGGAYEQYF. Full variable domain (rest looked up from reference TRBV7-9 and TRBJ2-7): DTGVSQNPRHKITKRGQNVTFRCDPISEHNRLYWYRQTLGQGPEFLTYFQNEAQLEKSRLLSDRFSAERPKGSFSTLEIQRTEQGDSAMYLCASSSWAGGAYEQYFGPGTRLTVT.

This clone was recorded once. The V call is TRBV15, the J call TRBJ1-2; TRBD1 is a possible D gene (6 bases). The CDR3 runs 14 residues. CDR1 and CDR2 from the germline V gene are LNHNV and YYDKDF (reference sequence). V lost 4 bases and J 6 bases, leaving 15 bases between the germline ends. CDR3 nucleotide sequence: TGTGCCACCAGCAAAACTACAGGGAACAATGGCTACACCTTC. This encodes CATSKTTGNNGYTF.

This clone was counted a few times. V gene TRBV15 combines with J gene TRBJ1-5, with D unclear. The CDR3 extends over 14 amino acids. Between the trimmed V and J ends, which lost 2 bases and 7 bases, there was a span of 12 bases. The germline CDR1 and CDR2 sequences are LNHNV and YYDKDF (reference sequence). CDR3 nucleotide sequence: TGTGCCACCAGCAGATCTTCGACAATCCAGCCCCAGCATTTT. Translated: CATSRSSTIQPQHF.

J is TRBJ2-5 and V is TRBV5-8; the D gene is possibly TRBD1 (6 bases). Germline CDR1 and CDR2: SGHTS and YDEGEE. CDR3 length: 17 residues. V was clipped by 5 bases and J by 0 bases, with 20 bases between them. The CDR3 loop reads CASRGAWLGHNQETQYF. In DNA, the CDR3 is TGTGCCAGCAGAGGCGCTTGGCTGGGACACAACCAAGAGACCCAGTACTTC.